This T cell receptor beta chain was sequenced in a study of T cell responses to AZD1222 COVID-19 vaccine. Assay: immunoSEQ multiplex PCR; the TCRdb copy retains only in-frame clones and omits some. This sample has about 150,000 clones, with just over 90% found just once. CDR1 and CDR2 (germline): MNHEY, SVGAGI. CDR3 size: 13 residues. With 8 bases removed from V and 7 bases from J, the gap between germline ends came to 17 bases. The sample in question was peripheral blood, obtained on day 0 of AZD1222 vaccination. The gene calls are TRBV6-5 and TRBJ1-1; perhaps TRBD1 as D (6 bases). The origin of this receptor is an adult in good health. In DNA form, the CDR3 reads TGTGCCAGCCGCAGGGGTGAGGGACTTGAAGCTTTCTTT. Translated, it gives CASRRGEGLEAFF.